This T cell receptor beta chain was identified during a study of cytomegalovirus exposure and HLA in healthy donors. The PCR made use of 60 Vbeta and 13 Jbeta primers. The repertoire was sequenced with immunoSEQ multiplex PCR; TCRdb's copy has only in-frame clones and lacks some. The sample has 98,000 or so clones, around 80% seen once. Study-level points and caveats: Exclusion as indistinguishable affected some V segments, including TRBV6-2 and TRBV6-3. Later analysis suggested most CMV-associated TCR beta chains were HLA-restricted. As immune exposure information, only CMV serostatus was available.

After removal of 3 bases from V and 0 bases from J, the junction contained 12 bases not matched to a gene. The CDR3 is 19 amino acids. Germline V gene data show CDR1 as SEHNR and CDR2 as FQNEAQ (reference sequence). Regarding this clone: No antigen is known for it.

This sequence was found in a man in his 60s in good health and CMV-seropositive. The J gene is TRBJ2-1, the V gene TRBV7-9; 9 bases match TRBD2. Sequenced: PBMCs. The CDR3: CASSFVGGLAGSSYNEQFF. CDR3 nucleotide sequence: TGTGCCAGCAGCTTCGTTGGGGGGCTAGCGGGGAGCTCCTACAATGAGCAGTTCTTC.